A single sample gave rise to the 31 T cell receptor beta chains below, sequenced in a study of regulatory T cells in long-lasting Graves disease. The time point is: newly diagnosed GD, antithyroid drugs for less than 3 months. The TCR library was made from RNA extracted from PBMCs. Both iRepertoire HTBI primers and Arm-PCR of CDR3 regions were used to build the TCR beta libraries. TCRdb ran MiXCR on the multiplex PCR reads and lists one entry per CDR3 protein. The sample has approximately 440,000 distinct CDR3 sequences; 16% are singletons. Separately, the same data were catalogued under a study of T cells in Graves' hyperthyroidism and ophthalmopathy.

The sample was peripheral blood mononuclear cells (PBMCs), taken at new diagnosis, from a patient treated with antithyroid drugs. The receptors were gathered from a man between 40 and 49 years old with Graves disease.

Ten or more counts support this clonotype. The chain employs TRBV11-2 and TRBJ2-3; 8 bases fit TRBD1. Unmatched junction bases numbered 4, after V lost 2 bases and J lost 3 bases. Germline V gene data show CDR1 as SGHAT and CDR2 as FQNNGV. The CDR3 covers 15 residues. CDR3 sequence: CASSLLTGETDTQYF. CDR3 nucleotides: TGTGCCAGCAGCTTACTGACAGGGGAAACAGATACGCAGTATTTT. The full variable domain, its missing parts supplied by reference TRBV11-2 and TRBJ2-3, is EAGVAQSPRYKIIEKRQSVAFWCNPISGHATLYWYQQILGQGPKLLIQFQNNGVVDDSQLPKDRFSAERLKGVDSTLKIQPAKLEDSAVYLCASSLLTGETDTQYFGPGTRLTVL.

This clonotype appeared a few times. This sequence may be a read error, since a much larger clone differs from it by one base. The chain employs TRBV2 and TRBJ2-7, with 10 bases identical to TRBD1. The germline CDR1 and CDR2 sequences are SNHLY and FYNNEI. The junction had 3 bases not matched to a gene; V was cut back by 10 bases and J by 3 bases. The CDR3 covers 12 residues. The CDR3 region is CATGTGDYEQYF. Written as DNA, the CDR3 is TGTGCCACCGGGACAGGGGACTACGAGCAGTACTTC.

This clonotype was found many times. The chain recombines TRBV29-1 with TRBJ1-1; no clear D. The V gene lost 2 bases and the J gene lost 6 bases, with 7 bases spanning the gap. This CDR3 contains 11 residues. From germline, CDR1 is SQVTM and CDR2 ANQGSEA. Here the CDR3 DNA reads TGCAGCGTTGAACGGGTCGCTGAAGCTTTCTTT. Protein sequence: CSVERVAEAFF.

This clonotype was detected only a few times. V gene TRBV7-9 combines with J gene TRBJ1-4; possibly TRBD1 for D (5 bases). Germline loops: CDR1 SEHNR, CDR2 FQNEAQ (reference sequence). This CDR3 has 17 residues. V was pared by 5 bases and J by 4 bases, with 20 bases between. The CDR3 DNA sequence: TGTGCCAGCAGCAGACTCGGAGGGGCACGAATTAATGAAAAACTGTTTTTT. It is translated as CASSRLGGARINEKLFF. Variable domain in full (rest from reference TRBV7-9 and TRBJ1-4): DTGVSQNPRHKITKRGQNVTFRCDPISEHNRLYWYRQTLGQGPEFLTYFQNEAQLEKSRLLSDRFSAERPKGSFSTLEIQRTEQGDSAMYLCASSRLGGARINEKLFFGSGTQLSVL.

This clonotype was detected many times. This chain connects TRBV30 to TRBJ2-7, with TRBD2 matching 8 bases. J gave up 3 bases and V 0 bases, and 4 bases lay outside the gene matches. Per the germline V gene, CDR1 is GTSNPN and CDR2 is SVGIG (reference sequence). This CDR3 spans 14 amino acids. CDR3 protein: CAWSVTSGNYEQYF. CDR3 bases: TGTGCCTGGAGTGTAACTAGCGGAAACTACGAGCAGTACTTC.

This clonotype turned up a few times. This rearrangement joins TRBV9 to TRBJ1-1; D is unclear. This CDR3 has 15 residues. Germline CDR1 and CDR2: SGDLS and YYNGEE. The V end was cut by 0 bases, the J end by 4 bases, with 13 bases between. DNA of the CDR3: TGTGCCAGCAGCGTAGGGGCCAACGTGGGCACTGAAGCTTTCTTT. Protein: CASSVGANVGTEAFF. Variable domain in full (rest from reference TRBV9 and TRBJ1-1): DSGVTQTPKHLITATGQRVTLRCSPRSGDLSVYWYQQSLDQGLQFLIQYYNGEERAKGNILERFSAQQFPDLHSELNLSSLELGDSALYFCASSVGANVGTEAFFGQGTRLTVV.

The rearrangement joins TRBV29-1 to TRBJ2-7, with 11 bases aligning to TRBD2. Losses at the gene ends were 6 bases for V and 0 bases for J; bases not matched to a gene: 4. Per germline, CDR1 SQVTM and CDR2 ANQGSEA. This CDR3 contains 14 residues. DNA for the CDR3: TGCAGCGTCTCCGGGACTAGCGGCTCCTACGAGCAGTACTTC. Its protein is CSVSGTSGSYEQYF.

Points on this clonotype: This probably arose from a read error, given a far larger clone one base away. The CDR3 protein is CASRKGLADHNEQYF. CDR3 sequence (DNA): TGTGCCAGCAGGAAAGGACTAGCGGACCACAATGAGCAGTACTTC. The V and J genes are TRBV9 and TRBJ2-7, with 10 bases matching TRBD2. The CDR3 covers 15 residues. V was pared by 5 bases and J by 7 bases, with 12 bases of the junction left unmatched. Germline assignment: CDR1 SGDLS and CDR2 YYNGEE. The full variable domain, its missing parts supplied by reference TRBV9 and TRBJ2-7, is DSGVTQTPKHLITATGQRVTLRCSPRSGDLSVYWYQQSLDQGLQFLIQYYNGEERAKGNILERFSAQQFPDLHSELNLSSLELGDSALYFCASRKGLADHNEQYFGPGTRLTVT.

This clonotype was seen ten or more times. J is TRBJ2-1 and V is TRBV11-3; the D gene is possibly TRBD1 (6 bases). Germline V gene data show CDR1 as SGHNT and CDR2 as YENEEA. The CDR3 sequence is 15 residues long. V lost 5 bases to trimming and J lost 0 bases, with 11 bases between them. CDR3 nucleotides: TGTGCCAGCAGCCCCAGGGGTAGCTCCTACAATGAGCAGTTCTTC. Translated: CASSPRGSSYNEQFF.

This clonotype was observed a handful of times. The V and J genes are TRBV15 and TRBJ1-5; no firm D call. Germline V gene lookup returns CDR1 LNHNV and CDR2 YYDKDF (reference sequence). V was clipped by 3 bases and J by 4 bases, with 13 bases between them. The CDR3 extends over 15 amino acids. The CDR3 region has the DNA TGTGCCACCAGCAGTGTCCGGGTCGCTAATCAGCCCCAGCATTTT. This sequence encodes CATSSVRVANQPQHF.

This clonotype was counted only a few times. This chain's CDR3 is CASSVARVGETQYF. DNA for the CDR3: TGTGCCAGCAGCGTAGCCAGGGTGGGGGAGACCCAGTACTTC. The chain has TRBV9 and TRBJ2-5; maybe TRBD1 (5 bases). The germline CDR1 and CDR2 sequences are SGDLS and YYNGEE. V lost 0 bases, J lost 5 bases, and 11 bases lay in between. CDR3 length: 14 amino acids.

This clonotype was recorded many times. The gene calls are TRBV5-1 and TRBJ1-1; D perhaps matches TRBD1 (5 bases). CDR1 and CDR2 (germline): SGHRS, YFSETQ. V was shortened by 4 bases and J by 2 bases, with 15 bases between the two germline ends. This CDR3 has 15 residues. The CDR3 DNA reads TGCGCCAGCAGCCCGGAGGGACGGAGAAACACTGAAGCTTTCTTT. Translated: CASSPEGRRNTEAFF.

V usage is TRBV7-3 and J usage is TRBJ2-1, with 7 bases that match TRBD2. CDR3 size: 16 residues. Trimming cost V 2 bases and J 4 bases; bases outside gene matches: 8. The germline gives CDR1 SGHTA, CDR2 FQGTGA. The CDR3 coding sequence is TGTGCCAGCAGCTTAGCCGGGACTAAAAATTACAATGAGCAGTTCTTC. This sequence encodes CASSLAGTKNYNEQFF.

Notes on this clonotype: An end of the junction does not agree with germline; a read error may underlie this. The CDR3, as DNA: TGTGCCAGCAGCCTAGGCCGTTTC. Residues: CASSLGRF. The rearrangement uses TRBV12-3 or TRBV12-4 and TRBJ2-7; the D is unclear. CDR3 size: 8 residues.

The chain joins TRBV5-1 to TRBJ1-4, with no clear D. The CDR3 sequence is 14 residues long. Germline CDR1 is SGHRS and CDR2 is YFSETQ. Trimming stripped 0 bases from V and 5 bases from J, with 8 bases between. The CDR3 protein is CASSLGARNEKLFF. The CDR3 nucleotides are TGCGCCAGCAGCTTGGGGGCCCGAAATGAAAAACTGTTTTTT.

This clonotype was detected only once. The J gene is TRBJ2-2, the V gene TRBV5-4; 9 bases agree with TRBD2. The V segment lost 0 bases and the J segment 3 bases; nucleotides outside the gene matches: 3. The germline gives CDR1 SGHNT, CDR2 YYREEE (reference sequence). There are 16 residues in the CDR3. CDR3 DNA sequence: TGTGCCAGCAGCTTGGTAGGCGGGGGGGACACCGGGGAGCTGTTTTTT. Amino acid sequence: CASSLVGGGDTGELFF.

This chain connects TRBV28 to TRBJ2-2, with 10 bases aligning to TRBD2. The germline gives CDR1 MDHEN, CDR2 SYDVKM. The CDR3 totals 15 residues. J gave up 6 bases and V 0 bases, and 1 base lay outside the gene matches. In DNA, the CDR3 is TGTGCCAGCAGTTTATGGCTAGCGGGAGCCGGGGAGCTGTTTTTT. This codes for CASSLWLAGAGELFF.

The gene calls are TRBV2 and TRBJ2-7; a possible D gene is TRBD1 (6 bases). This CDR3 comprises 13 residues. Per the germline V gene, CDR1 is SNHLY and CDR2 is FYNNEI. V gave up 4 bases and J gave up 6 bases, with 13 bases separating them. The CDR3 DNA reads as TGTGCCAGCAGTGCCAGGCAGGGGATCGAGCAGTACTTC. This gives the protein CASSARQGIEQYF.

The rearrangement joins TRBV5-1 to TRBJ2-5; D unresolved. The V and J ends lost 0 bases and 3 bases respectively, with 21 bases between them. CDR1 and CDR2 from the germline V gene are SGHRS and YFSETQ. The CDR3 length is 18 residues. The chain's CDR3 is CASSLAPWARNLEETQYF. For the CDR3, the DNA is TGCGCCAGCAGCTTGGCCCCCTGGGCAAGAAACCTCGAAGAGACCCAGTACTTC.

This clonotype was seen at least ten times. This rearrangement joins TRBV5-6 to TRBJ1-2; D not resolved. V shed 4 bases and J shed 3 bases, with 13 bases lying between them. CDR3 size: 14 residues. Germline V gene sequence: CDR1 SGHDT, CDR2 YYEEEE. The CDR3 sequence: CASSTAGQDYGYTF. Written as DNA, the CDR3 is TGTGCCAGCAGCACGGCGGGCCAGGACTATGGCTACACCTTC.

The sample holds a few counts of this clonotype. A much larger clone lies a single base off, so this may be a read error. V and J are TRBV18 and TRBJ1-2; 8 bases agree with TRBD1. Germline CDR1 is KGHSH and CDR2 is LQKENI. V shed 5 bases, J shed 6 bases, and the junction held 2 bases outside the gene matches. The CDR3 contains 12 residues. The CDR3 nucleotides read TGTGCCAGCTCAGAGGACAGGGATGGCTACACCTTC. Translation: CASSEDRDGYTF.

This clonotype was detected many times. The gene calls are TRBV28 and TRBJ2-5; D not certain. The V gene lost 3 bases and the J gene lost 5 bases, with 7 bases spanning the gap. The CDR3 runs 12 residues. Germline-derived CDR1 and CDR2 are MDHEN and SYDVKM. The CDR3 loop is CASSFSAETQYF. The CDR3 DNA reads TGTGCCAGCAGTTTTTCGGCGGAGACCCAGTACTTC. The full variable domain, with the rest looked up from reference TRBV28 and TRBJ2-5, is DVKVTQSSRYLVKRTGEKVFLECVQDMDHENMFWYRQDPGLGLRLIYFSYDVKMKEKGDIPEGYSVSREKKERFSLILESASTNQTSMYLCASSFSAETQYFGPGTRLLVL.

V gene TRBV11-2 combines with J gene TRBJ2-7; D may be TRBD1 (6 bases). Germline assignment: CDR1 SGHAT and CDR2 FQNNGV. There are 15 residues in the CDR3. V was shortened by 5 bases and J by 0 bases, with 14 bases between the two germline ends. The CDR3 region is CASSLWTVNSYEQYF. CDR3 DNA: TGTGCCAGCAGCCTGTGGACAGTGAACTCCTACGAGCAGTACTTC.

This chain connects TRBV7-2 to TRBJ2-5; no firm D call. Per the germline V gene, CDR1 is SGHTA and CDR2 is FQGNSA. CDR3 length equals 12 residues. Trimming removed 2 bases at V and 7 bases at J, with 8 bases between. The CDR3 DNA sequence: TGTGCCAGCAGCTTATTTCCCGGGACCCAGTACTTC. As protein: CASSLFPGTQYF.

This clonotype was seen many times. The genes are TRBV20-1 and TRBJ1-3, with 7 bases lining up with TRBD1. Per germline, CDR1 DFQATT and CDR2 SNEGSKA (reference sequence). V trimming: 3 bases; J trimming: 4 bases; junction bases outside the gene matches: 3. CDR3 length: 13 residues. The CDR3 nucleotides read TGCAGTGCTAGGACAGGGTACGGAAACACCATATATTTT. Its protein product is CSARTGYGNTIYF.

Concerning this clonotype: This clone may be a read error of a much larger clone one base away. J is TRBJ2-1 and V is TRBV7-9; D call uncertain. The germline CDR1 and CDR2 sequences are SEHNR and FQNEAQ (reference sequence). V was shortened by 5 bases and J by 2 bases, with 19 bases between the two germline ends. There are 17 residues in the CDR3. The CDR3 loop reads CASSDVRTKGPYNEQFF. DNA for the CDR3: TGTGCCAGCAGCGACGTCAGGACGAAGGGTCCCTACAATGAGCAGTTCTTC.

There are many counts of this clonotype. The chain employs TRBV14 and TRBJ2-7; D gene ambiguous. Trimming took off 1 base at V and 3 bases at J, with 7 bases between the two ends. From germline, CDR1 is SGHDN and CDR2 FVKESK. The CDR3 has 13 residues. In DNA, the CDR3 is TGTGCCAGCAGCCAAGTTCGAGGCTACGAGCAGTACTTC. Translation: CASSQVRGYEQYF.

This clonotype came up many times. The rearrangement links TRBV5-1 to TRBJ2-2; 8 bases map to TRBD1. Germline values: CDR1 SGHRS, CDR2 YFSETQ. The CDR3 totals 15 residues. V shed 6 bases, J shed 7 bases, and the junction held 11 bases outside the gene matches. The CDR3 DNA follows: TGCGCCAGCACATTGCGCCCAGGGGGCTTCGGGGAGCTGTTTTTT. This translates into CASTLRPGGFGELFF.

The chain links TRBV5-6 to TRBJ2-2; 7 positions match TRBD1. J was trimmed by 4 bases and V by 1 base; bases with no gene match: 4. This CDR3 contains 15 residues. Germline V lookup: CDR1 SGHDT, CDR2 YYEEEE. CDR3 residues: CASSLRPGGTGELFF. DNA for the CDR3: TGTGCCAGCAGCTTGCGTCCAGGGGGCACCGGGGAGCTGTTTTTT.

The table lists this clonotype with many counts. V and J are TRBV2 and TRBJ1-1; no clear D. V lost 8 bases to trimming and J lost 11 bases, with 12 bases between them. The CDR3 runs to 10 residues. CDR1 is SNHLY, CDR2 FYNNEI, per germline. CDR3 amino acids: CASQGRRAFF. In nucleotides, the CDR3 is TGTGCCAGCCAAGGGAGGAGGGCTTTCTTT.

This clonotype appeared many times. This sequence joins TRBV18 and TRBJ1-1; D unclear. The germline V gene encodes CDR1 KGHSH and CDR2 LQKENI. Trimming stripped 5 bases from V and 6 bases from J, with 4 bases between. This CDR3 comprises 10 residues. Here the CDR3 reads CASSGPEAFF. As DNA, the CDR3 is TGTGCCAGCTCAGGCCCTGAAGCTTTCTTT.